The 28 T cell receptor beta chains in this list originate from one sample, sequenced in a study of blood T cells in healthy people across ages. Together with a sample-barcoded 5' primer, a J-beta primer mix was included in a second PCR lasting about 7 to 11 cycles. TCRdb itself ran the 5' RACE reads through MiXCR, one entry per CDR3 protein. The table has over a million distinct CDR3 sequences, approximately 60% seen once. Sample: blood. The receptors were gathered from a young man in good health.

Remarks on this clonotype: The junction differs from germline at one of its ends, possibly a read error. This chain connects TRBV19 to TRBJ1-1; tentatively, D is TRBD1 (6 bases). CDR1 is LNHDA and CDR2 is SQIVND in the germline V gene (reference sequence). CDR3 length: 14 amino acids. CDR3 amino acids: CASRAGGAGTETFF. The CDR3, as DNA: TGTGCCAGTAGGGCGGGGGGCGCCGGGACTGAAACTTTCTTT.

The chain uses TRBV10-3 and TRBJ2-1; maybe TRBD2 (6 bases). Germline CDR1 reads ENHRY; CDR2 reads SYGVKD. V was clipped by 10 bases and J by 0 bases, with 13 bases between them. CDR3 size: 14 residues. The CDR3 bases are TGTGCCACCACCGGAGGGAGCTCCTACAATGAGCAGTTCTTC. Protein product: CATTGGSSYNEQFF.

A note on this clonotype: The junction departs from the called germline gene at one end, perhaps through a read error. V usage is TRBV4-1 and J usage is TRBJ2-1, with 8 bases that match TRBD1. Germline values: CDR1 MGHRA, CDR2 YSYEKL. The CDR3 spans 17 residues. The CDR3, as DNA: TGCGCCAGCAGCCAAGATCTTGGACAGGGCCTCCTTAATGGGCAGTTCTTC. Residues: CASSQDLGQGLLNGQFF.

This chain joins TRBV20-1 and TRBJ1-2; 7 nucleotides match TRBD1. CDR1 is DFQATT, CDR2 SNEGSKA, per germline (reference sequence). The CDR3 extends over 18 amino acids. V lost 6 bases, J lost 2 bases, and 21 bases stayed unmatched. As DNA, the CDR3 is TGCAGTGCCAGAATCATCCATAACGACAGGGCGTCAAACTATGGCTACACCTTC. This translates into CSARIIHNDRASNYGYTF.

CDR3 coding DNA: TGTGCCAGCAGTTTAACAGCGGGAGGCCTCCGTACCTACGAGCAGTACTTC. It is translated as CASSLTAGGLRTYEQYF. The gene calls are TRBV7-2 and TRBJ2-7, with 9 bases that match TRBD2. J lost 2 bases, V lost 6 bases, and 14 bases had no gene match. Germline values: CDR1 SGHTA, CDR2 FQGNSA. The length of the CDR3 is 17 residues.

The chain couples TRBV12-3 or TRBV12-4 to TRBJ2-5; 7 nucleotides align to TRBD2. Trimming at V came to 6 bases and at J to 5 bases, leaving 18 bases not matched to a gene. This CDR3 has 17 amino acids. The CDR3 DNA sequence: TGTGCCAGCAGCACACCCACACTAGGGAGGGTTCTGGAGACCCAGTACTTC. Amino acids: CASSTPTLGRVLETQYF.

The chain is built from TRBV6-5 and TRBJ2-7, with D hard to call. This CDR3 is 15 amino acids long. CDR1 is MNHEY, CDR2 SVGAGI, per germline. V lost 10 bases, J lost 3 bases, and 22 bases lay in between. In nucleotides, the CDR3 is TGTGCCATTACCGGCGAATTTGCGGTGAGCTACGAGCAGTACTTC. This codes for CAITGEFAVSYEQYF.

The table lists this clonotype with a few counts. V usage is TRBV4-1 and J usage is TRBJ2-2; TRBD2 might be the D (6 bases). The CDR3 covers 16 residues. Germline V gene lookup returns CDR1 MGHRA and CDR2 YSYEKL. The germline V and J ends were trimmed by 4 bases and 2 bases, with 14 bases remaining between them. CDR3 region: CASSREEGINTGELFF. As DNA, the CDR3 is TGCGCCAGCAGCCGGGAGGAAGGGATAAACACCGGGGAGCTGTTTTTT.

This chain links TRBV6-5 with TRBJ2-7; TRBD2 matches at 7 bases. Germline CDR1 is MNHEY and CDR2 is SVGAGI. CDR3 size: 15 residues. Trimming at V came to 2 bases and at J to 0 bases, leaving 4 bases not matched to a gene. The CDR3 loop reads CASSYRAGTSYEQYF. For the CDR3, the DNA is TGTGCCAGCAGTTACCGAGCGGGGACCTCCTACGAGCAGTACTTC.

The chain couples TRBV9 to TRBJ2-3; no clear D. Germline V gene sequence: CDR1 SGDLS, CDR2 YYNGEE. V was cut by 1 base and J by 0 bases, with 6 bases left in between. This CDR3 comprises 14 residues. The DNA for the CDR3 is TGTGCCAGCAGCGTATACGGTAGCACAGATACGCAGTATTTT. It translates to CASSVYGSTDTQYF.

The V gene is TRBV6-6, the J gene TRBJ2-1; 8 nucleotides match TRBD2. Unmatched junction bases numbered 8, after V lost 2 bases and J lost 5 bases. The CDR3 runs 16 residues. Per germline, CDR1 MNHNY and CDR2 SVGAGI (reference sequence). CDR3 coding DNA: TGTGCCAGCAGTTACCCCGCCGCCGGGAGGGACAATGAGCAGTTCTTC. This translates into CASSYPAAGRDNEQFF.

The rearrangement uses TRBV20-1 and TRBJ1-4; no reliable D call. V lost 1 base, J lost 5 bases, and 8 bases lay in between. Germline V gives CDR1 DFQATT, CDR2 SNEGSKA (reference sequence). CDR3 size: 13 residues. The CDR3: CSARGQWNEKLFF. The CDR3 DNA reads TGCAGTGCTAGAGGCCAGTGGAATGAAAAACTGTTTTTT.

The rearrangement links TRBV27 to TRBJ2-7; 7 positions match TRBD1. V was clipped by 3 bases and J by 5 bases; unmatched bases: 7. Germline lookup yields CDR1 MNHEY and CDR2 SMNVEV (reference sequence). The CDR3 extends over 14 amino acids. This chain's CDR3 is CASSFPGQPHEQYF. DNA for the CDR3: TGTGCCAGCAGTTTCCCGGGACAGCCTCACGAGCAGTACTTC.

This chain links TRBV3-1 with TRBJ1-4, with D uncertain. CDR1 and CDR2 from the germline V gene are LGHDT and YNNKEL (reference sequence). This CDR3 contains 12 residues. V was trimmed by 7 bases and J by 3 bases, leaving 6 bases between them. CDR3 sequence reads: CASTRANEKLFF. CDR3 DNA sequence: TGTGCCAGCACCCGGGCTAATGAAAAACTGTTTTTT.

This chain connects TRBV29-1 to TRBJ2-1; D unresolved. CDR3 length equals 13 residues. The germline CDR1 and CDR2 sequences are SQVTM and ANQGSEA. V was trimmed by 3 bases and J by 4 bases, leaving 10 bases between them. CDR3 nucleotide sequence: TGCAGCGTTGAGTCGTACTTATACAATGAGCAGTTCTTC. Protein: CSVESYLYNEQFF.

About this clonotype: One end of the junction varies from germline; a read error may be responsible. This chain uses TRBV7-6 with TRBJ2-1, with 7 bases lining up with TRBD2. CDR1 and CDR2 (germline): SGHVS, FNYEAQ. CDR3 length: 14 amino acids. Here the CDR3 reads CASSLAGGFDEQFF. The CDR3 DNA is TGTGCTAGCAGCTTAGCGGGCGGGTTCGATGAGCAGTTCTTC.

The chain couples TRBV12-3 or TRBV12-4 to TRBJ1-5, with D unclear. The CDR3 totals 16 residues. V was shortened by 4 bases and J by 1 base, with 14 bases between the two germline ends. CDR3 amino acids: CASSSIGRGSNQPQHF. The CDR3 DNA is TGTGCCAGCAGTTCAATCGGGCGCGGCAGCAATCAGCCCCAGCATTTT.

The chain uses TRBV20-1 and TRBJ2-1; 7 positions agree with TRBD2. Germline V lookup: CDR1 DFQATT, CDR2 SNEGSKA (reference sequence). This CDR3 spans 18 amino acids. The ends lost 2 bases at V and 1 base at J; junction bases unmatched: 14. Here the CDR3 DNA reads TGCAGTGCTAGACCCGTGACTAGCTTAAGGCTTTCCTACAATGAGCAGTTCTTC. Protein: CSARPVTSLRLSYNEQFF.

This rearrangement joins TRBV15 to TRBJ2-3; a weak D match, TRBD1 (6 bases). V lost 5 bases to trimming and J lost 6 bases, with 27 bases between them. CDR1 is LNHNV, CDR2 YYDKDF, per germline (reference sequence). There are 18 residues in the CDR3. The CDR3 DNA reads as TGTGCCACCAGCCGACCAAGTCAGGGGCCTTTGTCTGGGGATACGCAGTATTTT. This encodes CATSRPSQGPLSGDTQYF.

This chain joins TRBV7-2 and TRBJ2-7; possibly TRBD2 for D (5 bases). The CDR3 spans 15 residues. V lost 2 bases and J lost 2, with 13 bases in between. CDR1 is SGHTA, CDR2 FQGNSA, per germline. The CDR3 DNA is TGTGCCAGCAGCTTACGCCGAGCGGTAACCTACGAGCAGTACTTC. This translates into CASSLRRAVTYEQYF.

This clonotype was seen a few times. This CDR3 is CASSSSLPGANVLTF. As DNA, the CDR3 is TGTGCCAGCAGTTCTAGCCTTCCTGGGGCCAACGTCCTGACTTTC. The V call is TRBV12-3 or TRBV12-4, the J call TRBJ2-6; D possibly corresponds to TRBD2 (5 bases). CDR3 length: 15 residues. V dropped 4 bases and J dropped 2 bases, with 9 bases sitting between them.

This sequence joins TRBV12-3 or TRBV12-4 and TRBJ2-5; 10 nucleotides align to TRBD2. V lost 4 bases and J lost 11; bases outside the gene matches: 4. The length of the CDR3 is 12 residues. The CDR3 nucleotides read TGTGCCAGCAGTTCGGGACTAGCGCGTCAGTACTTC. This encodes CASSSGLARQYF.

The V call is TRBV27, the J call TRBJ2-5, with 9 nucleotides matching TRBD2. CDR3 length equals 16 residues. V gave up 6 bases and J gave up 5 bases; unmatched junction bases: 13. Germline V gene lookup returns CDR1 MNHEY and CDR2 SMNVEV (reference sequence). In nucleotides, the CDR3 is TGTGCCAGCAGCACCGTTAGTAGCGGGAGTTATGAGACCCAGTACTTC. It yields the protein CASSTVSSGSYETQYF.

The chain carries TRBV6-5 and TRBJ2-1; D is uncertain. Germline lookup yields CDR1 MNHEY and CDR2 SVGAGI. The CDR3 is made up of 15 amino acids. V was trimmed by 0 bases and J by 6 bases, leaving 12 bases between them. CDR3 protein: CASSYSNGNRNEQFF. DNA for the CDR3: TGTGCCAGCAGTTACTCGAATGGGAACCGCAATGAGCAGTTCTTC.

V and J are TRBV7-9 and TRBJ2-3; possible D gene TRBD1, 6 bases. The germline V gene has CDR1 SEHNR and CDR2 FQNEAQ (reference sequence). V lost 4 bases and J lost 2, with 13 bases in between. The CDR3 spans 15 residues. CDR3 amino acids: CASSSRDNPTDTQYF. DNA for the CDR3: TGTGCCAGCAGCTCCCGGGACAACCCCACAGATACGCAGTATTTT.

The gene calls are TRBV6-6 and TRBJ2-2; 7 bases map to TRBD1. This CDR3 has 16 residues. CDR1 is MNHNY, CDR2 SVGAGI, per germline (reference sequence). Trimming removed 6 bases from V and 3 bases from J; junction bases left unmatched: 10. CDR3 amino acids: CASRGHTGVHTGELFF. CDR3 bases: TGTGCCAGCAGGGGACATACAGGGGTTCACACCGGGGAGCTGTTTTTT.

A single count supports this clonotype. J is TRBJ1-2 and V is TRBV5-5, with a possible D match to TRBD1 (6 bases). Trimming removed 4 bases at V and 0 bases at J, with 13 bases between. Germline CDR1 and CDR2: SGHKS and YYEKEE (reference sequence). The CDR3 is made up of 15 amino acids. The CDR3 region is CASSPGHKANYGYTF. As DNA, the CDR3 is TGTGCCAGCAGCCCGGGACACAAAGCTAACTATGGCTACACCTTC.

Only one count was recorded for this clonotype. This chain connects TRBV7-6 to TRBJ2-4; TRBD1 matches 10 bases. The end of the DNA fits TRBJ2-7 better, so the J call may be wrong. Germline CDR1 SGHVS, CDR2 FNYEAQ. CDR3 size: 15 residues. This CDR3 is CASSLDDRGQNEQYF. The CDR3 DNA is TGTGCCAGCAGCTTAGACGACAGGGGGCAGAACGAGCAGTACTTC.